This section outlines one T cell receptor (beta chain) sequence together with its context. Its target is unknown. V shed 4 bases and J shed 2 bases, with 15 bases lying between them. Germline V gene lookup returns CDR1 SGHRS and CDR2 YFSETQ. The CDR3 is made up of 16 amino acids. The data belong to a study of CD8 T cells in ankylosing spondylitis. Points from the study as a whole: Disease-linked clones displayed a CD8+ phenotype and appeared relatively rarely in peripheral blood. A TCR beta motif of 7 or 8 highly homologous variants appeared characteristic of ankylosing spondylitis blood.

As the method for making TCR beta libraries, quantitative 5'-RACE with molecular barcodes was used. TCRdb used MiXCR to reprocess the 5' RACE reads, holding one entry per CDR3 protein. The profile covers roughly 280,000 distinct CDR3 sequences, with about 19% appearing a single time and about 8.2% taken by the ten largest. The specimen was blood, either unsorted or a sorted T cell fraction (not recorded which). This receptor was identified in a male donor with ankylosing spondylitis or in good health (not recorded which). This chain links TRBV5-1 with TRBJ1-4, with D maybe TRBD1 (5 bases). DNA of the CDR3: TGCGCCAGCAGCCCAGGGACCGGGCATACTAATGAAAAACTGTTTTTT. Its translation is CASSPGTGHTNEKLFF.